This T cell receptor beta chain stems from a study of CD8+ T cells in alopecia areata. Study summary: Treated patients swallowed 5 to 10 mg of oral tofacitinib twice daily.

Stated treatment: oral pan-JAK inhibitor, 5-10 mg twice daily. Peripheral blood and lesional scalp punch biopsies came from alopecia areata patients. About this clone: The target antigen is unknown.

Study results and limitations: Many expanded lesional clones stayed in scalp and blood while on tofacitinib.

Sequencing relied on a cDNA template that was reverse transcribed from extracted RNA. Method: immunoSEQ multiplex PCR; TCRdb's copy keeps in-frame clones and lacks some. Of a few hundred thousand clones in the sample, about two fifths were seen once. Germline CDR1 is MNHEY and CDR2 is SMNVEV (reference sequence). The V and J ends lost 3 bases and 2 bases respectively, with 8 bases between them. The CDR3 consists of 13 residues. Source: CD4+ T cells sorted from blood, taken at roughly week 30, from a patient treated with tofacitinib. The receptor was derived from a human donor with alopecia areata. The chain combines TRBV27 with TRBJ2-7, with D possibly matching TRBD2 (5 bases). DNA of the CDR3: TGTGCCAGCAGTTTGAGGGCCCCCTACGAGCAGTACTTC. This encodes CASSLRAPYEQYF.